The entry that follows covers one T cell receptor beta chain sequence. Its antigen is not known. The germline gives CDR1 SQVTM, CDR2 ANQGSEA. The CDR3 has 14 residues. V was clipped by 2 bases and J by 6 bases, with 13 bases between them. This sample is part of a study of yellow fever vaccine responses in identical twins. The study's findings and limits: Vaccine T cell responses of twins reportedly seemed partly convergent and partly personalized.

TCRdb itself ran the RT-PCR reads through MiXCR, one entry per CDR3 protein. The sample contains approximately 16,000 distinct CDR3 sequences, approximately 82% of which appear only once. This sequence was found in a woman aged 18-29 years who received the yellow fever vaccine. Source: T cells from blood (PBMCs), unsorted or a sorted subset (not recorded which), taken before or after yellow fever vaccination (not recorded which). The rearrangement links TRBV29-1 to TRBJ2-2; tentatively, D is TRBD1 or TRBD2 (5 bases each). The CDR3 region is CSVEPPGRAGELFF. The DNA for the CDR3 is TGCAGCGTTGAACCCCCAGGGCGGGCCGGGGAGCTGTTTTTT.